These T cell receptor beta chains were read from a single sample in a study of blood T cell repertoires in COVID-19. This table comes from immunoSEQ multiplex PCR, and its TCRdb copy is limited to in-frame clones, with some not included. The data show over 100,000 clones, with approximately 82% seen just once and 7.9% held by the top ten. The sequencing input was peripheral blood. These TCRs come from a woman older than 75 with active or convalescent COVID-19. The CDR3 runs from the conserved cysteine through the conserved F or W. A D gene is named only where the DNA matches it firmly. Clone size is stated in some rows and not others, as once, few, many or a class when expanded.

DNA,CDR3,V,D,length,J,size
TGTGCCAGCAGCCCTGGGCAGGGGAATTCACCCCTCCACTTT,CASSPGQGNSPLHF,TRBV28,-,14,TRBJ1-6,-
TGTGCCAGCAGTTACGAGGGTAAAACGGTGAATGAGCAGTTCTTC,CASSYEGKTVNEQFF,TRBV27,-,15,TRBJ2-1,-
TGCGCCAGCAGCCCGCAGGGGTGGAATGGCTACACCTTC,CASSPQGWNGYTF,TRBV5-1,-,13,TRBJ1-2,-
TGTGCCAGCAGCTTAGTCCGCGCCAGGACAGCTGGGGAGACCCAGTACTTC,CASSLVRARTAGETQYF,TRBV7-8,-,17,TRBJ2-5,-
TGTGCCAACCAGCAACAGGTGAACACTGAAGCTTTCTTT,CANQQQVNTEAFF,TRBV7-9,-,13,TRBJ1-1,-
TGTGCCAGCAGAGACAGGGGCTCTGGAAACACCATATATTTT,CASRDRGSGNTIYF,TRBV6-5,TRBD1,14,TRBJ1-3,-
TGTGCCAGCAGCCAATGGGACTACTCCTACGAGCAGTACTTC,CASSQWDYSYEQYF,TRBV3-1/TRBV3-2,TRBD2,14,TRBJ2-7,-
TGTGCCAGCAGTTACGGCGGGGGGAGCAATCAGCCCCAGCATTTT,CASSYGGGSNQPQHF,TRBV6-6,-,15,TRBJ1-5,-
TGCGCCAGCAGTGATCGATGCCACATTCCTCATTATGGCTACACCTTC,CASSDRCHIPHYGYTF,TRBV10-1,-,16,TRBJ1-2,-
TGTGCCAGCAGCTCTTTACAGGGGGCAATCTCCTACAATGAGCAGTTCTTC,CASSSLQGAISYNEQFF,TRBV14,TRBD1,17,TRBJ2-1,-
TGCAGCGTTGGAGTAAGCTTCGGGAAACCCTCAACTAATGAAAAACTGTTTTTT,CSVGVSFGKPSTNEKLFF,TRBV29-1,-,18,TRBJ1-4,few
TGTGCCAGCAGTGAATCGGGACAGGGTTTCGACTATGGCTACACCTTC,CASSESGQGFDYGYTF,TRBV2,TRBD1,16,TRBJ1-2,-
TGTGCCAGCAGCAACCAGGGAAACTATGGCTACACCTTC,CASSNQGNYGYTF,TRBV6-2/TRBV6-3,-,13,TRBJ1-2,-
TGTGCCAGCAGGTCTGCAGGGGAGGGGACTGAAGCTTTCTTT,CASRSAGEGTEAFF,TRBV7-2,-,14,TRBJ1-1,-
TGTGCCAGCAGTTCATTCACAGGGTTCTCCCTCAATGAGCAGTTCTTC,CASSSFTGFSLNEQFF,TRBV28,-,16,TRBJ2-1,-
TGTGCCTGGAGTAGGGACAGGCCCTATGGCTACACCTTC,CAWSRDRPYGYTF,TRBV30,TRBD1,13,TRBJ1-2,few
TGCGGCGGGACAGGGGACTATGGCTACACCTTC,CGGTGDYGYTF,TRBV20-1,TRBD1,11,TRBJ1-2,once
TGTGCCAGCAGCTTGGCCGGAGGAATACGCGCTGAAGCTTTCTTT,CASSLAGGIRAEAFF,TRBV5-6,-,15,TRBJ1-1,-
TGTGCCAGCAGTTGGGGCGCGAGTACAGATACGCAGTATTTT,CASSWGASTDTQYF,TRBV27,-,14,TRBJ2-3,-
TGTGCCAGCAGTCCTACCGACAAGAACACTGAAGCTTTCTTT,CASSPTDKNTEAFF,TRBV6-5,-,14,TRBJ1-1,-
TGTGCCAGCAGTTTGGTAGCGGGAGTGTCAGATACGCAGTATTTT,CASSLVAGVSDTQYF,TRBV6-2/TRBV6-3,TRBD2,15,TRBJ2-3,-
TGTGCCAGCAGCCCGGGACTAGCGGGGGGGAATGAGCAGTTCTTC,CASSPGLAGGNEQFF,TRBV12-1,-,15,TRBJ2-1,-
TGTGCCAGCAGTTTGCAGGGGCCCTACGAGCAGTACTTC,CASSLQGPYEQYF,TRBV28,-,13,TRBJ2-7,-
TGTGCCAGCAGCGCAGGTCCCACCGGGGAGCTGTTTTTT,CASSAGPTGELFF,TRBV9,-,13,TRBJ2-2,-
TGTGCCAGCAGCTTTCAGACAGGGCAAGAGACCCAGTACTTC,CASSFQTGQETQYF,TRBV7-9,TRBD1,14,TRBJ2-5,-
TGTGCCAGCGGAGCCAGGACAAACACCGGGGAGCTGTTTTTT,CASGARTNTGELFF,TRBV9,-,14,TRBJ2-2,-
TGTGCCAGCAGCCAAACCCGGACAGGGGGCGGTCGGAGTGAAAAACTGTTTTTT,CASSQTRTGGGRSEKLFF,TRBV4-2,TRBD1,18,TRBJ1-4,-
TGTGCCAGCAGCTTGACCCCCCGACTAGCGGGAGTCTCCGGGGAGCTGTTTTTT,CASSLTPRLAGVSGELFF,TRBV7-8,TRBD2,18,TRBJ2-2,-
TGTGCCAGCAGCAGAGACAGGGGGAGTCAGCCCCAGCATTTT,CASSRDRGSQPQHF,TRBV28,TRBD1,14,TRBJ1-5,-
TGTGCTAGCAGCTTATTAGCGGGGCGTGGCACCGGGGAGCTGTTTTTT,CASSLLAGRGTGELFF,TRBV7-7,TRBD2,16,TRBJ2-2,few
TGTGCCAGCAACAGACTAGCTCACACAGATACGCAGTATTTT,CASNRLAHTDTQYF,TRBV6-5,TRBD2,14,TRBJ2-3,-
TGTGCCAGCAGCTCTATCCCCGAAAATCAGCCCCAGCATTTT,CASSSIPENQPQHF,TRBV5-6,-,14,TRBJ1-5,-
TGTGCCAGCAGTCTCGTGGGCTATAAATACACAGATACGCAGTATTTT,CASSLVGYKYTDTQYF,TRBV9,-,16,TRBJ2-3,once
TGTGCCACCAGCCCTACAGGGGGCGTTCAGCCCCAGCATTTT,CATSPTGGVQPQHF,TRBV15,TRBD1,14,TRBJ1-5,few
TGTGCCAGCAGTTTACCCGGGTTTCAGGGGGCTGGGGTAAGCAATCAGCCCCAGCATTTT,CASSLPGFQGAGVSNQPQHF,TRBV28,TRBD1,20,TRBJ1-5,-
TGTGCCAGCAGTTCTTCACCCCGGCGGGCCTATAATTCACCCCTCCACTTT,CASSSSPRRAYNSPLHF,TRBV27,-,17,TRBJ1-6,-
TGTGCCAGCAGCCAGCAGTTCGCGGGCACTGAAGCTTTCTTT,CASSQQFAGTEAFF,TRBV14,-,14,TRBJ1-1,-
TGTGCCACACGGGAGATTTTAGCGGGAGTATCCTACAATGAGCAGTTCTTC,CATREILAGVSYNEQFF,TRBV15,TRBD2,17,TRBJ2-1,-
TGTGCCAGCAGCCCCACCTCTATGCGGGGAGAGCAGTTCTTC,CASSPTSMRGEQFF,TRBV5-4,-,14,TRBJ2-1,-
TGCGCCAGCAGCTTAGGAGGTCTCAGAAACACCATATATTTT,CASSLGGLRNTIYF,TRBV5-1,-,14,TRBJ1-3,-
TGTGCCAGTAGTACCCCGGACAGTTTATACACCTTC,CASSTPDSLYTF,TRBV19,-,12,TRBJ1-2,once
TGTGCCAGCAGCTTAAGGTCTAGGATATATCCAGATACGCAGTATTTT,CASSLRSRIYPDTQYF,TRBV7-3,-,16,TRBJ2-3,-
TGTGCCATCAGTGACCCTAGCGGGAGGGCCTACAATGAGCAGTTCTTC,CAISDPSGRAYNEQFF,TRBV10-3,TRBD2,16,TRBJ2-1,-
TGCAGCGTCGCCGACGGGACAGCAAATCAGCCCCAGCATTTT,CSVADGTANQPQHF,TRBV29-1,TRBD1,14,TRBJ1-5,once
TGTGCCAGCAGCTTAGGCGGGAGGGGCGAGCAGTTCTTC,CASSLGGRGEQFF,TRBV7-2,TRBD2,13,TRBJ2-1,-
TGTGCCAGCAGCACCGGACAGGTCGGGGAGCTGTTTTTT,CASSTGQVGELFF,TRBV7-3,TRBD1,13,TRBJ2-2,-
TGTGCCAGCAGCCAAGCACAGATCAATGAAAAACTGTTTTTT,CASSQAQINEKLFF,TRBV13,-,14,TRBJ1-4,-
TGTGCCAGCAGCGTAGATTCGGGATTTCGGGGCTACACCTTC,CASSVDSGFRGYTF,TRBV9,-,14,TRBJ1-2,few
TGTGCCTGGAGTGTTTCTTATGGCTACACCTTC,CAWSVSYGYTF,TRBV30,-,11,TRBJ1-2,-
TGTGCCTGGAGTTTCCCCCGGGGAAATCAGCCCCAGCATTTT,CAWSFPRGNQPQHF,TRBV30,-,14,TRBJ1-5,-
TGTGCCAGTAGTATTCAGGGGAACTATGGCTACACCTTC,CASSIQGNYGYTF,TRBV19,-,13,TRBJ1-2,-
TGTGCCAGCACCTGGACACAGGGGGTCCACGAGCAGTACTTC,CASTWTQGVHEQYF,TRBV7-9,TRBD1,14,TRBJ2-7,-
TGTGCCAGCAGTTTATTAGACGGGAACCTAAAGCAGTTCTTC,CASSLLDGNLKQFF,TRBV28,-,14,TRBJ2-1,-
TGTGCCAGCAAGTTAGGAGAGGCAACTAATGAAAAACTGTTTTTT,CASKLGEATNEKLFF,TRBV6-6,-,15,TRBJ1-4,-
TGTGCCAGCAGCTTAGATTGGCGGGAGGGCCGATACGAGCAGTACTTC,CASSLDWREGRYEQYF,TRBV11-2,TRBD2,16,TRBJ2-7,once
TGCGCCAGCAGCTTGACACAGGGAGATGGCTACACCTTC,CASSLTQGDGYTF,TRBV5-1,-,13,TRBJ1-2,-
TGTGCCATCAGTGAGGTGGAGGGTTGGGCTGAAGCTTTCTTT,CAISEVEGWAEAFF,TRBV10-3,-,14,TRBJ1-1,-